Described below is a single T cell receptor (beta chain) sequence and its context. Its recognized antigen is unknown. No base qualities exist here, and no much larger clone lies one base off it. TCR repertoires of sorted CD4+ and CD8+ blood T cells from severe aplastic anemia patients and healthy subjects were deep-sequenced in the study. Ficoll-Paque density gradient centrifugation was used to isolate peripheral blood mononuclear cells. Before DNA extraction, CD4+ and CD8+ T cells were sorted with FACS or magnetic beads. TCR beta VDJ combination and CDR3 sequence profiling used genomic DNA as the template. TCR repertoire sequencing was run on an Illumina HiSeq 2000. The paper's data handling went like this. TRBV/TRBJ rearrangement plots, CDR3 size and DJ length profiles, and Simpson's diversity index were used to evaluate the repertoires. The most abundant DNA sequence in the deep sequencing data was taken as the immunodominant clone. CDR3 amino acid sequences were screened for sharing across subjects and were compared with published repertoires and the VDJdb database. Starting from the raw public reads, TCRdb applied fastp trimming at Q25, assembled clones with MiXCR and retained in-frame beta chains. One record per CDR3 amino acid sequence lists the most common genes and DNA. The V and J calls, along with clone size, are taken from TCRdb and not from the paper's own processing. The sample includes 50,000 to 65,000 distinct CDR3 sequences, with 55% observed a single time. The ten largest clones capture under 2.5% of the sample.

These data originate in a study of CD8+CD57+ T cells in acquired aplastic anemia (dated by TCRdb to between 2017 and 2018). About the investigation overall: On average, sorted CD4+ and CD8+ cells yielded 3.2 ug of extracted DNA, with a range of roughly 0.18 to 27.4 ug. Mean read counts for healthy donor samples were 10 million to 10.8 million for CD4+ cells and about 12 million for CD8+ cells. What the study reported, not specific to this receptor: About 30 CD8+ CDR3 sequences were found in both patients and controls but appeared to be highly expressed in patients and within the immunodominant clones of the patients. CD8+ Simpson's diversity did not differ significantly between patients and healthy controls (P=0.060).

From a lookup of the germline V gene (reference sequence), CDR1 and CDR2 are DFQATT and SNEGSKA. The CDR3, from cysteine to phenylalanine, totals 13 residues. CDR3 DNA only is kept here, 39 bases in frame from base 1. V is trimmed back by 4 bases and J by 2 bases, and the junction contains 5 bases that no gene match accounts for. This receptor was taken from a human donor in good health, serving as a control. The receptor chain draws on TRBV20-1 and TRBJ2-7; TRBD2 agrees with 7 junctional bases. Sequencing was performed on sorted CD4+, CD8+, or CD8+CD57+ T cells (not recorded which) from PBMCs. The DNA is TGCAGTGCTAAGGGGAGGGGAGCCTACGAGCAGTACTTC. The encoded protein is CSAKGRGAYEQYF.